The 5 T cell receptor beta chains presented below share a single source sample, sequenced in a study of PD-1 blockade in classical Hodgkin lymphoma. Brentuximab vedotin exposure varied, and every patient relapsed after autologous stem cell transplantation. Assay: immunoSEQ multiplex PCR; the TCRdb copy retains only in-frame clones and omits some. The table has fewer than 90,000 clones, approximately 94% seen once. The sample here was peripheral blood mononuclear cells (PBMCs), taken at baseline. The source of these receptors is a human donor with classical Hodgkin lymphoma.

This clone was recorded only once. The V call is TRBV18, the J call TRBJ2-7; 15 bases are a match to TRBD2. Germline CDR1 reads KGHSH; CDR2 reads LQKENI. V dropped 4 bases and J dropped 2; count of bases not matched to a gene: 21. CDR3 length: 22 amino acids. CDR3 nucleotide sequence: TGTGCCAGCTCACGACAGGGAAGTGTAGGCTGGACTAGCGGGAGGGCCCCCTACGAGCAGTACTTC. Translated: CASSRQGSVGWTSGRAPYEQYF. Full variable domain (rest looked up from reference TRBV18 and TRBJ2-7): NAGVMQNPRHLVRRRGQEARLRCSPMKGHSHVYWYRQLPEEGLKFMVYLQKENIIDESGMPKERFSAEFPKEGPSILRIQQVVRGDSAAYFCASSRQGSVGWTSGRAPYEQYFGPGTRLTVT.

The chain links TRBV10-1 to TRBJ1-6; D remains ambiguous. The CDR3 is 16 residues long. Trimming took off 0 bases at V and 2 bases at J, with 8 bases between the two ends. Germline CDR1 is WNHNN and CDR2 is SYGVQD (reference sequence). The CDR3 DNA sequence: TGCGCCAGCAGTGAGTCTCCGCAGGCCTATAATTCACCCCTCCACTTT. Amino acids: CASSESPQAYNSPLHF.

The V call is TRBV7-3, the J call TRBJ2-7; 16 bases fit TRBD2. CDR1 is SGHTA and CDR2 is FQGTGA in the germline V gene. CDR3 length: 13 amino acids. With V trimmed by 5 bases and J by 11 bases, 3 bases remained unmatched. The CDR3 here is CASSPGLAGGKYF. DNA of the CDR3: TGTGCCAGCAGCCCGGGACTAGCGGGAGGGAAGTACTTC.

The V and J genes are TRBV5-1 and TRBJ2-1, with 7 positions matching TRBD1. Germline assignment: CDR1 SGHRS and CDR2 YFSETQ. Germline trimming cut 4 bases from V and 3 bases from J; bases unmatched to any gene: 7. The CDR3 loop spans 15 amino acids. The CDR3 sequence is CASSTAGGNYNEQFF. The CDR3 DNA sequence: TGCGCCAGCAGCACCGCAGGGGGTAACTACAATGAGCAGTTCTTC.

The chain couples TRBV6-5 to TRBJ2-7, with D uncertain. The ends were cut back, 10 bases at V and 2 bases at J, with 15 bases in the middle. Per germline, CDR1 MNHEY and CDR2 SVGAGI. The CDR3 runs to 13 residues. CDR3: CATVVTRPYEQYF. The CDR3 nucleotides are TGTGCCACCGTCGTGACTCGACCCTACGAGCAGTACTTC.